This passage covers 16 T cell receptor beta chains from one sample sequenced in a study of T cell changes during pregnancy in multiple sclerosis (dated by TCRdb to between 2018 and 2021). Library method: the immunoSEQ multiplex PCR assay. TCRdb obtained this table from immuneACCESS and retained in-frame rearrangements with V and J assigned. These tables miss some clones; where compared with another copy, unresolved V genes account for less than half of the shortfall, and the remainder is unexplained. For this sample there are about 20,000 clones; around 89% appear just once. Around 7.7% of the sample belongs to the ten largest clones. The sample was CD8+ T cells from peripheral blood mononuclear cells, taken in the second trimester of pregnancy. These receptors came from a female donor in good health, enrolled as a control in a pregnancy study.

This clone was recorded a few times. The chain carries TRBV15 and TRBJ1-1; D perhaps matches TRBD1 (5 bases). The length of the CDR3 is 16 residues. V lost 1 base, J lost 5 bases, and 17 bases lay in between. Per the germline V gene, CDR1 is LNHNV and CDR2 is YYDKDF (reference sequence). The CDR3 here is CATSRAPMSGETEAFF. The CDR3 DNA reads TGTGCCACCAGCAGAGCCCCTATGTCGGGGGAAACTGAAGCTTTCTTT.

The chain couples TRBV27 to TRBJ2-1; 12 bases agree with TRBD2. This CDR3 has 14 residues. The V gene's germline CDR1 is MNHEY and CDR2 SMNVEV (reference sequence). V shed 8 bases, J shed 7 bases, and the junction held 6 bases outside the gene matches. CDR3 sequence reads: CASGPGLAGNEQFF. For the CDR3, the DNA is TGTGCCAGCGGCCCGGGACTAGCGGGTAATGAGCAGTTCTTC.

This clone was detected a few times. The rearrangement links TRBV7-8 to TRBJ1-2, with TRBD1 matching 10 bases. This CDR3 has 14 residues. V lost 5 bases and J lost 5; bases outside the gene matches: 5. Germline loops: CDR1 SGHVS, CDR2 FQNEAQ. DNA for the CDR3: TGTGCCAGCAGCCCGGGACAGGGGATTTATGGCTACACCTTC. As protein: CASSPGQGIYGYTF.

This clone was detected once. The rearrangement joins TRBV7-9 to TRBJ1-1, with 7 nucleotides matching TRBD1. V trimming: 5 bases; J trimming: 1 base; junction bases outside the gene matches: 1. Germline CDR1 is SEHNR and CDR2 is FQNEAQ (reference sequence). The CDR3 is 13 amino acids. In DNA, the CDR3 is TGTGCCAGCAGCCCAGGGGGGAACACTGAAGCTTTCTTT. Its protein product is CASSPGGNTEAFF.

This chain links TRBV6-4 with TRBJ2-5; 9 bases fit TRBD1. Germline V gives CDR1 MRHNA, CDR2 SNTAGT. The CDR3 is 16 amino acids. V dropped 6 bases and J dropped 0; count of bases not matched to a gene: 8. The CDR3 sequence: CASSAGTGRNQETQYF. CDR3 DNA sequence: TGTGCCAGCAGCGCCGGGACAGGGAGGAACCAAGAGACCCAGTACTTC.

This chain uses TRBV27 with TRBJ2-2; 7 nucleotides line up with TRBD1. The CDR3 has 18 residues. Germline CDR1 and CDR2: MNHEY and SMNVEV (reference sequence). V lost 8 bases, J lost 2 bases, and 17 bases stayed unmatched. CDR3 nucleotides: TGTGCCAGCCGGAGCGACAGGGTACGGGCAGAAAACACCGGGGAGCTGTTTTTT. Translating gives CASRSDRVRAENTGELFF.

The genes are TRBV29-1 and TRBJ1-4; D uncertain. Germline-derived CDR1 and CDR2 are SQVTM and ANQGSEA. This CDR3 is 12 amino acids long. Here the CDR3 DNA reads TGCAGACCCGGAGGTTTGGGTGAAAAACTGTTTTTT. Protein product: CRPGGLGEKLFF.

This sequence joins TRBV5-1 and TRBJ2-3, with D unresolved. CDR1 is SGHRS and CDR2 is YFSETQ in the germline V gene. Trimming left V 4 bases short and J 0 bases short, with 12 bases between. This CDR3 has 15 amino acids. CDR3 sequence: CASSQTPLSTDTQYF. In DNA, the CDR3 is TGCGCCAGCAGCCAAACCCCCCTAAGCACAGATACGCAGTATTTT.

The V gene is TRBV19, the J gene TRBJ1-1; TRBD1 matches 7 bases. CDR3 length equals 14 residues. Germline lookup yields CDR1 LNHDA and CDR2 SQIVND (reference sequence). Trimming cost V 7 bases and J 0 bases; bases outside gene matches: 5. The CDR3 DNA reads as TGTGCCAGTATTTCTCAGGGGGTGAACACTGAAGCTTTCTTT. Residues: CASISQGVNTEAFF.

The V and J genes are TRBV7-3 and TRBJ2-5; 10 bases are a match to TRBD2. CDR1 is SGHTA, CDR2 FQGTGA, per germline. This CDR3 spans 16 amino acids. Losses at the gene ends were 1 base for V and 4 bases for J; bases not matched to a gene: 6. The CDR3 bases are TGTGCCAGCAGCTTAATTTCTAGCGGGGGATCAGAGACCCAGTACTTC. It yields the protein CASSLISSGGSETQYF.

The chain has TRBV6-4 and TRBJ2-1; possible D gene TRBD1, 6 bases. This CDR3 spans 13 amino acids. Per germline, CDR1 MRHNA and CDR2 SNTAGT. The V gene lost 5 bases and the J gene lost 12 bases, with 17 bases spanning the gap. In DNA form, the CDR3 reads TGTGCCAGCAGTCTGGACAGTAATTCGGGGCAGTTCTTC. Translated, it gives CASSLDSNSGQFF.

V and J are TRBV5-6 and TRBJ2-7; no clear D gene. Germline V CDR1 and CDR2: SGHDT, YYEEEE. The ends were cut back, 1 base at V and 0 bases at J, with 5 bases in the middle. The CDR3 spans 13 residues. The CDR3 nucleotides read TGTGCCAGCAGCTTGACTCACTCCTACGAGCAGTACTTC. Its protein product is CASSLTHSYEQYF.

The chain is built from TRBV9 and TRBJ1-1, with 8 nucleotides matching TRBD1. The CDR3 covers 17 residues. The germline CDR1 and CDR2 sequences are SGDLS and YYNGEE. Losses at the gene ends were 3 bases for V and 0 bases for J; bases not matched to a gene: 10. The CDR3 region has the DNA TGTGCCAGCAGCGAGGGGCAGGGGGCAGCCATGAACACTGAAGCTTTCTTT. Translating gives CASSEGQGAAMNTEAFF.

This chain connects TRBV29-1 to TRBJ1-3; 7 nucleotides agree with TRBD1. J lost 4 bases, V lost 4 bases, and 10 bases had no gene match. Germline lookup yields CDR1 SQVTM and CDR2 ANQGSEA. The CDR3 length is 15 residues. The CDR3 nucleotides are TGCAGCGTTGTTCTGGGACAGAGCAACGGAAACACCATATATTTT. It translates to CSVVLGQSNGNTIYF.

This clone was counted only a few times. The rearrangement links TRBV6-5 to TRBJ2-7, with TRBD1 identical over 7 bases. CDR3 length equals 14 residues. V was pared by 5 bases and J by 6 bases, with 10 bases of the junction left unmatched. Germline V CDR1 and CDR2: MNHEY, SVGAGI. The CDR3 sequence: CASSLGQEASEQYF. The CDR3 region has the DNA TGTGCCAGCAGTCTTGGACAGGAGGCGTCCGAGCAGTACTTC.

The chain is built from TRBV6-6 and TRBJ1-5; D perhaps matches TRBD1 (5 bases). The germline gives CDR1 MNHNY, CDR2 SVGAGI (reference sequence). CDR3 length: 16 residues. Trimming took off 5 bases at V and 0 bases at J, with 14 bases between the two ends. This chain's CDR3 is CASSLRTGNSNQPQHF. The CDR3 nucleotides are TGTGCCAGCAGTCTCCGAACAGGAAATAGCAATCAGCCCCAGCATTTT.